These 10 T cell receptor beta chains were all obtained from the same sample, sequenced in a study of tumor-infiltrating lymphocytes in primary liver carcinoma. Production of TCR beta cDNA used approximately 0.45 ug total RNA together with a constant-region primer. For TCR beta, libraries were produced by three nested multiplex PCR rounds using slightly modified ARM-PCR. The first two PCR rounds used TRBV1-TRBV30 primers with a Cbeta primer, 10 cycles each. TCRdb independently ran MiXCR on the multiplex PCR reads; one entry per CDR3 protein. Found here are fewer than 350,000 distinct CDR3 sequences, 60% to 80% of them singletons; the top ten hold around 9.5%. Germline DNA was also extracted, and blood RNA was taken from unsorted whole blood. What was sequenced was peripheral blood. Receptors originate from a man aged 35 to 55 with primary liver carcinoma and hepatitis B virus infection.

Details on this clonotype: Lacking the conserved final phenylalanine or tryptophan, this CDR3 likely reflects a read error. The genes are TRBV12-3 or TRBV12-4 and TRBJ2-7; TRBD1 agrees at 10 bases. Trimming cost V 6 bases and J 4 bases; bases outside gene matches: 9. The CDR3 has 15 residues. The CDR3 DNA reads as TGTGCCAGCAGCTTTCCGGGACAGGGGAAATACGAGCAGTACTCA. Protein sequence: CASSFPGQGKYEQYS.

Details on this clonotype: A junction boundary mismatches the germline segment, possibly from a read error. The rearrangement uses TRBV4-1 and TRBJ2-1, with D uncertain. CDR3 length equals 16 residues. Per the germline V gene, CDR1 is MGHRA and CDR2 is YSYEKL. The CDR3 sequence is CPSSQVSATFGNEQFF. CDR3 coding DNA: TGCCCCAGCAGCCAAGTGAGTGCGACCTTCGGGAATGAGCAGTTCTTC.

On this clonotype itself: This could be a read error, since a much larger clone is one nucleotide away. The chain has TRBV5-1 and TRBJ2-7, with 9 nucleotides matching TRBD2. The CDR3 covers 14 residues. Germline CDR1 and CDR2: SGHRS and YFSETQ. V shed 5 bases and J 3 bases; nucleotides not matched to a gene: 6. CDR3 bases: TGCGCCAGCAGGGTTTCACTAGCGGGCTACGAGCAGTACTTC. As protein: CASRVSLAGYEQYF.

In regard to this clonotype: A much larger clone is a single base away; this may be a read error. The conserved final phenylalanine or tryptophan is absent from the CDR3, which likely points to a read error. The V and J genes are TRBV6-1 and TRBJ2-1, with 7 bases that match TRBD2. Trimming took 8 bases from V and 9 from J; bases not matched to a gene: 19. CDR1 is MNHNS, CDR2 SASEGT, per germline. The CDR3 loop spans 16 amino acids. The CDR3 loop is CASAARLANLQGEQFV. The CDR3 DNA reads TGTGCCAGCGCCGCACGACTAGCTAACCTTCAGGGTGAGCAGTTCGTC.

Concerning this clonotype itself: This may come from a read error, since a much larger clone is one base off. The CDR3 DNA sequence: TGCAGCGTTGAAGATCCCGGGACCCAGTACTTC. As protein: CSVEDPGTQYF. The rearrangement links TRBV29-1 to TRBJ2-5; no firm D call. V was clipped by 0 bases and J by 7 bases, with 6 bases between them. The CDR3 extends over 11 amino acids. Looked up from germline, CDR1 is SQVTM and CDR2 is ANQGSEA.

In regard to this clonotype: One junction end disagrees with the germline gene, perhaps due to a read error. The chain links TRBV11-2 to TRBJ2-1; D is unclear. This CDR3 has 14 amino acids. Germline loops: CDR1 SGHAT, CDR2 FQNNGV. The CDR3 sequence is CASSSTRGNNDQFF. As DNA, the CDR3 is TGTGCCAGCAGCTCCACCCGCGGAAACAATGACCAGTTCTTC.

To note about this clonotype: This may come from a read error, since a much larger clone is one base off. The rearrangement uses TRBV6-6 and TRBJ2-7; 7 bases are a match to TRBD2. The CDR3 is 17 residues long. CDR1 and CDR2 from the germline V gene are MNHNY and SVGAGI (reference sequence). The V segment lost 2 bases and the J segment 0 bases; nucleotides outside the gene matches: 10. The CDR3 loop reads CASSYIWGRGISYEQYF. DNA of the CDR3: TGTGCCAGCAGTTACATATGGGGGAGGGGAATCTCCTACGAGCAGTACTTC.

Only a few counts were recorded for this clonotype. The gene calls are TRBV5-1 and TRBJ2-3; TRBD2 might be the D (5 bases). The CDR3 extends over 14 amino acids. Per the germline V gene, CDR1 is SGHRS and CDR2 is YFSETQ. V lost 4 bases to trimming and J lost 6 bases, with 15 bases between them. For the CDR3, the DNA is TGCGCCAGCAGCCCCAGCGGTACCACGGATACGCAGTATTTT. As protein: CASSPSGTTDTQYF. Full variable domain (outside the CDR3, taken from reference TRBV5-1 and TRBJ2-3): KAGVTQTPRYLIKTRGQQVTLSCSPISGHRSVSWYQQTPGQGLQFLFEYFSETQRNKGNFPGRFSGRQFSNSRSEMNVSTLELGDSALYLCASSPSGTTDTQYFGPGTRLTVL.

The rearrangement joins TRBV5-4 to TRBJ2-5; 15 positions match TRBD2. CDR1 is SGHNT, CDR2 YYREEE, per germline (reference sequence). With V trimmed by 6 bases and J by 5 bases, 8 bases remained unmatched. The CDR3 is made up of 16 amino acids. The DNA for the CDR3 is TGTGCCAGCAACCGAGGACTAGCGGGAGGGGATGAGACCCAGTACTTC. This encodes CASNRGLAGGDETQYF.

This clonotype was counted many times. The chain is built from TRBV4-3 and TRBJ1-5, with no clear D. There are 14 residues in the CDR3. The V gene's germline CDR1 is LGHNA and CDR2 YSLEER. V lost 0 bases to trimming and J lost 2 bases, with 5 bases between them. CDR3 DNA sequence: TGCGCCAGCAGCCAAGACAGCCGCAATCAGCCCCAGCATTTT. Translation gives CASSQDSRNQPQHF.